The clone carrying this T cell receptor (beta chain) was seen many times. The antigen remains unidentified. This sample is part of a study of T cell clonality in common variable immunodeficiency. Regarding the study as a whole: T cell subpopulation sequencing would be needed to explain CVID clonality.

The protocol was immunoSEQ multiplex PCR, while the TCRdb copy is restricted to in-frame clones and leaves out a portion. In total the sample includes about 81,000 clones, none of them seen once. This clonotype was sampled from a person aged 18 to 75 in good health. Sequenced material: peripheral blood mononuclear cells.

CDR3 DNA, as far as it was read: TGTGCCAGCAGCTTAGGCGGCGCGAACACCGGGGAG. Translated: CASSLGGANTGE. The full CDR3 sequence reads CASSLGGANTGELFF. The chain is built from TRBV7-3 and TRBJ2-2; D is unclear. The CDR3 end falls 3 residues outside the read, so it is completed with the germline J gene. V lost 2 bases and J lost 0, with 7 bases in between. Germline V gene data show CDR1 as SGHTA and CDR2 as FQGTGA. The CDR3 length is 15 residues.